The 10 T cell receptor beta chains in this list originate from one sample, sequenced in a study of T-cell memory formation after mild COVID-19. A single record per CDR3 protein comes from TCRdb applying MiXCR to the 5' RACE reads. The profile shows approximately 260,000 distinct CDR3 sequences, more than 15% of them singletons. The sequenced sample consisted of PBMCs or a T cell subset sorted from them (not recorded which). The source is a man between 18 and 35 years old who had mild COVID-19 (a few samples of this study predate the infection). Cell type and time point are not known.

There are many counts of this clonotype. This chain links TRBV2 with TRBJ2-7; no clear D. Germline V gene sequence: CDR1 SNHLY, CDR2 FYNNEI. There are 12 residues in the CDR3. V lost 0 bases and J 6 bases, leaving 6 bases between the germline ends. The CDR3 DNA reads as TGTGCCAGCAGTGAAGCGGCGGCCGAGCAGTACGTC. This gives the protein CASSEAAAEQYV.

This chain joins TRBV20-1 and TRBJ2-2; 9 bases agree with TRBD1. The junction had 7 bases not matched to a gene; V was cut back by 6 bases and J by 5 bases. The CDR3 consists of 14 residues. Germline assignment: CDR1 DFQATT and CDR2 SNEGSKA (reference sequence). This CDR3 reads CSATRTGATGELFF. The CDR3 DNA follows: TGCAGTGCCACAAGGACAGGGGCTACCGGGGAGCTGTTTTTT.

The chain links TRBV7-2 to TRBJ2-3; D uncertain. Germline V gene lookup returns CDR1 SGHTA and CDR2 FQGNSA. V gave up 8 bases and J gave up 3 bases, with 15 bases separating them. This CDR3 has 14 residues. In nucleotides, the CDR3 is TGTGCCAGCCGCCTCACCCGGTGGACAGATACGCAGTATTTT. Translated: CASRLTRWTDTQYF.

In DNA form, the CDR3 reads TGTGCCAGCAGTTTAGGCCCAGGGTCAGATACGCAGTATTTT. Translation gives CASSLGPGSDTQYF. The genes are TRBV12-3 or TRBV12-4 and TRBJ2-3; a weak D match, TRBD1 (5 bases). Trimming removed 1 base at V and 4 bases at J, with 9 bases between. The CDR3 spans 14 residues.

This clonotype was observed many times. This chain links TRBV4-3 with TRBJ2-3; 10 bases fit TRBD1. This CDR3 comprises 14 residues. V shed 2 bases and J 5 bases; nucleotides not matched to a gene: 1. The germline V gene encodes CDR1 LGHNA and CDR2 YSLEER. The CDR3 sequence: CASSQRDRGDTQYF. CDR3 nucleotides: TGCGCCAGCAGCCAAAGGGACAGGGGAGATACGCAGTATTTT.

This clonotype has only a few counts. V and J are TRBV7-2 and TRBJ2-1; a possible D gene is TRBD2 (5 bases). Per the germline V gene, CDR1 is SGHTA and CDR2 is FQGNSA. CDR3 length equals 12 residues. Trimming stripped 5 bases from V and 14 bases from J, with 16 bases between. The CDR3 spells CASSPARGGEFF. DNA of the CDR3: TGTGCCAGCAGCCCCGCCCGGGGTGGTGAGTTCTTC.

This clonotype appeared a few times. This chain links TRBV7-2 with TRBJ2-4; 7 positions agree with TRBD1. This CDR3 contains 14 residues. From germline, CDR1 is SGHTA and CDR2 FQGNSA. The V gene end was trimmed by 5 bases and the J gene end by 12 bases; junction bases not matched to a gene: 13. Here the CDR3 reads CASSSSEGASTQYF. CDR3 DNA: TGTGCCAGCAGCAGCTCTGAGGGGGCCTCCACTCAGTACTTC.

The chain employs TRBV4-2 and TRBJ1-1, with D tentatively TRBD1 (5 bases). Per germline, CDR1 LGHNA and CDR2 YNFKEQ. The CDR3 length is 14 residues. Trimming cost V 4 bases and J 4 bases, with 13 bases left between them. CDR3 sequence reads: CASSPPWGTTEAFF. As DNA, the CDR3 is TGTGCCAGCAGCCCCCCGTGGGGGACCACTGAAGCTTTCTTT.

A few counts support this clonotype. V gene TRBV6-6 combines with J gene TRBJ2-3; D not certain. V lost 11 bases and J lost 0, with 6 bases in between. The CDR3 is made up of 11 amino acids. Germline CDR1 reads MNHNY; CDR2 reads SVGAGI (reference sequence). The chain's CDR3 is CAARSTDTQYF. The DNA for the CDR3 is TGTGCCGCTCGAAGCACAGATACGCAGTATTTT.

This clonotype was observed a handful of times. The V gene is TRBV27, the J gene TRBJ2-1; no clear D. V was shortened by 3 bases and J by 13 bases, with 16 bases between the two germline ends. The CDR3 has 13 amino acids. The germline CDR1 and CDR2 sequences are MNHEY and SMNVEV (reference sequence). This CDR3 is CASSLNPSVYQFF. CDR3 sequence (DNA): TGTGCCAGCAGTTTGAATCCCTCGGTGTACCAGTTCTTC.